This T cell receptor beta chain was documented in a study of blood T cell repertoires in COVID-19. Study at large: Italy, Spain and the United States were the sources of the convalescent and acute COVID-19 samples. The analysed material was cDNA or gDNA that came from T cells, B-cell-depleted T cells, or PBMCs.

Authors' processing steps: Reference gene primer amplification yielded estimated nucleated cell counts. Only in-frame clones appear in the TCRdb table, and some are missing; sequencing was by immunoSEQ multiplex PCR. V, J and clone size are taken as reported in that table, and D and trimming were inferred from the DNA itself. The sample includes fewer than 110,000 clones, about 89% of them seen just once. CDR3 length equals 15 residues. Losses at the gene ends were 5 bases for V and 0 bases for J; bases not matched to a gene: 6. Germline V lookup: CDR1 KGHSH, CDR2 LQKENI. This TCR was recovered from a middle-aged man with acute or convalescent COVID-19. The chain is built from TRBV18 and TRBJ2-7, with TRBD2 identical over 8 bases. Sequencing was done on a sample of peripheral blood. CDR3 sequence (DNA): TGTGCCAGCTCAAAGATGAGCGGGAGCTCCTACGAGCAGTACTTC. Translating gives CASSKMSGSSYEQYF.